The clone carrying this T cell receptor beta chain was observed once. The antigen remains unidentified. This specimen comes from a study of cytomegalovirus exposure and HLA in healthy donors. General study findings and limits: Information on immune exposure was restricted to one variable (CMV serostatus). The listing of fewer than 200 TCR beta chains classed them as cytomegalovirus-associated.

The PCR had 60 Vbeta and 13 Jbeta primers. The data were produced by immunoSEQ multiplex PCR, yet TCRdb's version contains in-frame clones alone and is incomplete. The data contain about 99,000 clones, around 77% of them singletons. After removal of 5 bases from V and 7 bases from J, the junction contained 9 bases not matched to a gene. The CDR3 covers 14 residues. CDR1 SEHNR and CDR2 FQNEAQ come from the germline V gene (reference sequence). The chain recombines TRBV7-9 with TRBJ1-2, with 8 nucleotides matching TRBD1. This receptor was taken from a middle-aged man in good health and CMV-seronegative. The sample was PBMCs. Here the CDR3 reads CASSTSGQGFGYTF. In DNA, the CDR3 is TGTGCCAGCAGCACCTCTGGACAGGGATTTGGCTACACCTTC.